These 9 T cell receptor beta chains share one sample of origin, sequenced in a study of metastatic and nonmetastatic thyroid tumors. All patients reached thyroid surgery having received no treatment beforehand. TCRdb reanalyzed the PCR reads with MiXCR. The sample yields 60,000 to 75,000 clones, 4% to 5% seen once. Sequences were obtained from blood. The source of these receptors is a female donor with papillary thyroid cancer or a benign thyroid nodule (not recorded which). Some clones in this sample may be carry-over from other donors' samples.

This clone was seen many times. V and J are TRBV20-1 and TRBJ2-5; 14 positions agree with TRBD2. After removal of 5 bases from V and 7 bases from J, the junction contained 9 bases not matched to a gene. Germline CDR1 and CDR2: DFQATT and SNEGSKA (reference sequence). This CDR3 region has 15 residues. CDR3 bases: TGCAGTGCTCGAAGACTAGCGGGAGGGCCGGGGACCCAGTACTTC. Translated, it gives CSARRLAGGPGTQYF.

This chain links TRBV12-3 or TRBV12-4 with TRBJ2-5; TRBD1 agrees at 8 bases. The CDR3 runs to 15 residues. V lost 6 bases to trimming and J lost 5 bases; unmatched junction nucleotides: 11. The CDR3 sequence: CASRNRQGYGETQYF. The CDR3 DNA is TGTGCCAGCAGGAATCGACAGGGGTACGGGGAGACCCAGTACTTC.

This clone has more than one count but fewer than ten. An end of the junction does not agree with germline; a read error may underlie this. The V gene is TRBV6-2 or TRBV6-3, the J gene TRBJ1-1; weak D call: TRBD1 (6 bases). This CDR3 is built from 14 residues. In germline, CDR1 is MNHEY, CDR2 SVGEGT. The CDR3 coding sequence is TGTGCCAGCAGCCCGGAGGGGGATCACACTAAAGCTTTCTTT. Translation: CASSPEGDHTKAFF.

CDR3: CASSLGGTGYYEQYF. CDR3 sequence (DNA): TGTGCCAGCAGCTTAGGTGGGACAGGGTACTACGAGCAGTACTTC. The rearrangement joins TRBV11-3 to TRBJ2-7; TRBD1 matches at 9 bases. Germline trimming cut 1 base from V and 3 bases from J; bases unmatched to any gene: 4. Germline V gives CDR1 SGHNT, CDR2 YENEEA. The CDR3 is made up of 15 amino acids.

This clone has at least ten counts. Just one base apart from a much larger clone, this may be a read error. CDR3 amino acids: CASSEKLLF. In nucleotides, the CDR3 is TGTGCCAGTAGCGAAAAACTGCTTTTT. The V call is TRBV19, the J call TRBJ1-4, with no clear D. CDR3 length: 9 residues. From germline, CDR1 is LNHDA and CDR2 SQIVND (reference sequence).

This clone was seen repeatedly, ten times or more. J is TRBJ1-1 and V is TRBV6-5; possibly TRBD1 for D (6 bases). CDR1 is MNHEY, CDR2 SVGAGI, per germline. The CDR3 has 17 amino acids. V was shortened by 2 bases and J by 5 bases, with 21 bases between the two germline ends. The CDR3 DNA follows: TGTGCCAGCAGTTACGCGACAGGAGTCCCCGCAAATACTGAAGCTTTCTTT. Translated: CASSYATGVPANTEAFF.

This clone has ten or more counts. The CDR3 DNA sequence: TGTGCCACCAGTGACCCCAGGCGCCCCTCCTACAATGAGCAGTTCTTC. This translates into CATSDPRRPSYNEQFF. The chain recombines TRBV24-1 with TRBJ2-1; D remains unclear. CDR1 is KGHDR, CDR2 SFDVKD, per germline. V dropped 4 bases and J dropped 0 bases, with 12 bases sitting between them. The CDR3 is 16 amino acids.

The table lists this clone with many counts. J is TRBJ2-5 and V is TRBV7-9, with 8 bases identical to TRBD2. Germline CDR1 is SEHNR and CDR2 is FQNEAQ (reference sequence). Germline trimming cut 3 bases from V and 4 bases from J; bases unmatched to any gene: 4. The CDR3 sequence is 14 residues long. The CDR3 sequence: CASSFPGLGETQYF. The CDR3 nucleotides read TGTGCCAGCAGCTTTCCGGGACTAGGAGAGACCCAGTACTTC.

This clone was recorded many times. The chain combines TRBV7-3 with TRBJ2-1, with D perhaps TRBD1 (5 bases). Germline CDR1 SGHTA, CDR2 FQGTGA. Trimming took 5 bases from V and 8 from J, leaving 10 bases between them. The CDR3 is 12 residues long. The DNA for the CDR3 is TGTGCCAGCAGCGATACAGGTTATGAGCAGTTCTTC. Translation: CASSDTGYEQFF.